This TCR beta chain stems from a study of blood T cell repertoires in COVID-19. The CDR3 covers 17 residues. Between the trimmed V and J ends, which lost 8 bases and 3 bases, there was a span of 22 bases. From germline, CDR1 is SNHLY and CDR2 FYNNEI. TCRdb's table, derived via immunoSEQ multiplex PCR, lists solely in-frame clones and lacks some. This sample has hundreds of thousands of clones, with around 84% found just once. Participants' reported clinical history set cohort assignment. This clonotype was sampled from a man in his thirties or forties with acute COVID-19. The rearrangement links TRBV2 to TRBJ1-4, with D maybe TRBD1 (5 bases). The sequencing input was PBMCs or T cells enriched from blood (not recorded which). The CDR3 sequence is CASAHPRVGQANEKLFF. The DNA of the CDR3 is TGTGCCAGCGCCCATCCCAGGGTTGGCCAGGCTAATGAAAAACTGTTTTTT.